Here is one T cell receptor beta chain with its context. This record comes from a study of blood T cell repertoires in COVID-19. Study background: Sites in the United States, Italy and Spain provided acute and convalescent COVID-19 samples. Nucleic acid was either cDNA or gDNA, and it came from T cells, B-cell-depleted T cells, or PBMCs.

Authors' methods: Counts of nucleated cells, estimated from reference gene primer amplification, were obtained. Profiled with immunoSEQ multiplex PCR; TCRdb holds only in-frame clones, not every one. V, J and clone size derive from that table, while D and trimming were established from the DNA sequence. The sample lists about 280,000 clones, more than 70% seen once, with about 10% in the top ten. Seattle's cohort entered during active infection and was followed longitudinally. This clonotype originated in a young woman with COVID-19, enrolled during active disease. Sequencing was done on a sample of peripheral blood.

For the CDR3, the DNA is TGCGCCAGCAGTGAGTCGAGCTGGGAGACCCAGTACTTC. Translating gives CASSESSWETQYF. The chain combines TRBV10-2 with TRBJ2-5, with D hard to call. V dropped 0 bases and J dropped 5 bases, with 7 bases sitting between them. There are 13 residues in the CDR3. CDR1 and CDR2 from the germline V gene are WSHSY and SAAADI.